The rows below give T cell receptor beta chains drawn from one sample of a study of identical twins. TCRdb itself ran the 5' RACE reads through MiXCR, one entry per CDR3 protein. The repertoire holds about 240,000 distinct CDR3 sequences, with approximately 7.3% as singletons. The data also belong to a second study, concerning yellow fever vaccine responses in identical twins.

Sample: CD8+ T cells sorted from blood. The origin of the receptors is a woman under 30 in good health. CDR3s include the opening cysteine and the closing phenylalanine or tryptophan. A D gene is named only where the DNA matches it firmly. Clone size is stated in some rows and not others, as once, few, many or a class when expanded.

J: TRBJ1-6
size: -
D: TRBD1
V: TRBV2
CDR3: CTSSDPRQDRWPLHF
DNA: TGTACCAGCAGTGATCCAAGGCAGGACAGGTGGCCCCTCCACTTT

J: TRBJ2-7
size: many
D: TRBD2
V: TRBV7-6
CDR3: CASSLEAGVPYEQYF
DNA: TGTGCCAGCAGCTTAGAGGCGGGAGTCCCCTACGAGCAGTACTTC

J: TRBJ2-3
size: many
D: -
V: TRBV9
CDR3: CASSVAGTTTDTQYF
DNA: TGTGCCAGCAGCGTAGCTGGGACGACGACAGATACGCAGTATTTT

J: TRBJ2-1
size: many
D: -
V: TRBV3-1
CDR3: CASSQQRGANEQFF
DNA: TGTGCCAGCAGCCAACAACGGGGGGCCAATGAGCAGTTCTTC

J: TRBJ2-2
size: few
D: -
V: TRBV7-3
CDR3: CASSLNRVRNTGELFF
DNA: TGTGCCAGCAGCTTAAATAGAGTCCGAAACACCGGGGAGCTGTTTTTT

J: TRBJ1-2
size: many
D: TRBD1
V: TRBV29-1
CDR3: CSVTGDIDNYGYTF
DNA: TGCAGCGTTACAGGGGACATAGATAACTATGGCTACACCTTC

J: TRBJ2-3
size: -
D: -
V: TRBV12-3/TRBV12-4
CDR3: CASSSLTWASGTDTQYF
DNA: TGTGCCAGCAGTTCCCTCACCTGGGCCTCAGGGACAGATACGCAGTATTTT

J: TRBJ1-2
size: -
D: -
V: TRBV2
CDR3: CASCQFNGYTF
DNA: TGTGCCAGCTGTCAGTTTAATGGCTACACCTTC

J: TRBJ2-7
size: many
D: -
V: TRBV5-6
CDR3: CASSGPQAYEQYF
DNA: TGTGCCAGCAGCGGGCCACAAGCCTACGAGCAGTACTTC

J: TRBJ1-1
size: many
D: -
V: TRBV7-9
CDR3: CASSGSNMNTEAFF
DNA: TGTGCCAGCAGCGGTTCGAACATGAACACTGAAGCTTTCTTT

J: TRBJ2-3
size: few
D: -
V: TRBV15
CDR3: CATSPGGPSDTQYF
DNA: TGTGCCACCAGCCCCGGGGGGCCCTCAGATACGCAGTATTTT

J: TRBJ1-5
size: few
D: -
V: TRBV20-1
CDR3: CSARETQGFDPAQHF
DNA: TGCAGTGCTAGAGAAACCCAGGGGTTTGATCCGGCCCAGCATTTT

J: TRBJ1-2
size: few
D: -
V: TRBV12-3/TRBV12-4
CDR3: CASSLLGGGSGGYTF
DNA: TGTGCCAGCAGTTTACTAGGGGGAGGGTCAGGCGGCTACACCTTC

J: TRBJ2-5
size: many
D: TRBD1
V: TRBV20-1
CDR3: CSATDRDRAQETQYF
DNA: TGCAGTGCCACGGACAGGGATAGGGCCCAAGAGACCCAGTACTTC

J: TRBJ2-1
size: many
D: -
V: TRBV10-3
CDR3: CAISEGLHNEQFF
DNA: TGTGCCATCAGTGAGGGTCTACACAATGAGCAGTTCTTC

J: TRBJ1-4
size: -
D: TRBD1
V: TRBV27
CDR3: CASSLAGTGAEKLFF
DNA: TGTGCCAGCAGTTTAGCCGGGACAGGGGCCGAAAAACTGTTTTTT

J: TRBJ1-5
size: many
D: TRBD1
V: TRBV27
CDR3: CASSLFQGANQPQHF
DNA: TGTGCCAGCAGCCTTTTTCAGGGGGCAAATCAGCCCCAGCATTTT

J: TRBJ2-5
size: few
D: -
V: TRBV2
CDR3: CASSRGDTDKGETQYF
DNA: TGTGCCAGCAGCAGGGGGGACACAGACAAGGGAGAGACCCAGTACTTC

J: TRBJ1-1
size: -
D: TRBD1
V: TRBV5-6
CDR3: CASSSLDRGEMNTEAFF
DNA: TGTGCCAGCAGCTCCCTGGACAGGGGCGAAATGAACACTGAAGCTTTCTTT

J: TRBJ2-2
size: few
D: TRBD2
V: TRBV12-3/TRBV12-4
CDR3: CASSLPGPGRTGELFF
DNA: TGTGCCAGCAGTTTACCGGGACCCGGGAGGACCGGGGAGCTGTTTTTT

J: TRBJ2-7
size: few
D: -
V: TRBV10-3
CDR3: CAISETGSSYEQYF
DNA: TGTGCCATCAGTGAGACGGGAAGCTCCTACGAGCAGTACTTC

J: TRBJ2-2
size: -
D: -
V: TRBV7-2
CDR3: CASSYDLNTGELFF
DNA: TGTGCCAGCAGCTACGACCTGAACACCGGGGAGCTGTTTTTT

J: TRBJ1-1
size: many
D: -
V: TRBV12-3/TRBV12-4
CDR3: CASSLSVTTMNTEAFF
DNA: TGTGCCAGCAGTTTATCGGTTACTACGATGAACACTGAAGCTTTCTTT

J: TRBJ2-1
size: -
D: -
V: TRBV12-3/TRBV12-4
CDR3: CACSPQLGRLNSYNEQFF
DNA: TGTGCCTGCAGTCCCCAGTTGGGCAGACTTAACTCCTACAATGAGCAGTTCTTC

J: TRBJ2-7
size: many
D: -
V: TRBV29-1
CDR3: CSVDLSGEPYEQYF
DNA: TGCAGCGTGGACCTCTCAGGGGAACCCTACGAGCAGTACTTC

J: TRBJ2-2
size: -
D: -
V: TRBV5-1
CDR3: CASSLTWEFTGELFF
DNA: TGCGCCAGCAGCTTAACTTGGGAATTCACCGGGGAGCTGTTTTTT

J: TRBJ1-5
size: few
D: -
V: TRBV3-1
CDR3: CASSQPTDRPNQPQHF
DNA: TGTGCCAGCAGCCAGCCGACGGACAGACCGAATCAGCCCCAGCATTTT

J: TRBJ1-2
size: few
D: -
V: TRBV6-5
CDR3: CASSYSEFGIYGYTF
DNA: TGTGCCAGCAGTTACTCGGAATTCGGGATCTATGGCTACACCTTC

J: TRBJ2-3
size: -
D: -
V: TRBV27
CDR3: CASRPLMGEGYQYF
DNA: TGTGCCAGCAGGCCGCTCATGGGTGAGGGGTACCAGTATTTT

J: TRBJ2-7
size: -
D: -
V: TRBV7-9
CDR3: CASSLLTSRYEQYF
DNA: TGTGCCAGCAGCCTATTGACATCCCGCTACGAGCAGTACTTC

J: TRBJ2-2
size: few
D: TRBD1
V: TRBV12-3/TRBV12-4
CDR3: CASSLGRDRFGNTGELFF
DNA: TGTGCCAGCAGTTTAGGACGGGACAGATTCGGGAACACCGGGGAGCTGTTTTTT

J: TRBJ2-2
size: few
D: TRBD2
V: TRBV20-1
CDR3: CSASPKKAGGNTGELFF
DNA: TGCAGTGCTAGCCCGAAGAAAGCGGGGGGGAACACCGGGGAGCTGTTTTTT

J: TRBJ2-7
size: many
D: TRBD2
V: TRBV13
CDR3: CASSLFSAGGLLYEQYF
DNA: TGTGCCAGCAGCTTATTTTCGGCGGGAGGGCTTTTATACGAGCAGTACTTC

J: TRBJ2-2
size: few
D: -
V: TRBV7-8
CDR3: CASSFRGPGTGELFF
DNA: TGTGCCAGCAGCTTCAGGGGTCCGGGCACCGGGGAGCTGTTTTTT

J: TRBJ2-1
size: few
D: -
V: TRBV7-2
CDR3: CASSLALSYNEQFF
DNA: TGTGCCAGCAGCTTAGCCCTCTCCTACAATGAGCAGTTCTTC